This T cell receptor beta chain came from a study of blood T cell repertoires in COVID-19. Study at large: COVID-19 samples from acute and convalescent phases originated in the United States, Italy and Spain. PBMCs, B-cell-depleted T cells, or T cells were the source of the cDNA or gDNA that made up the material.

Germline V gives CDR1 LGHNA, CDR2 YNFKEQ. The ends lost 4 bases at V and 8 bases at J; junction bases unmatched: 11. The CDR3 has 15 residues. Original handling: Estimates of nucleated cell counts were drawn from the amplification of reference gene primers. The assay was immunoSEQ multiplex PCR, and TCRdb's table has in-frame clones only and misses some. D and trimming come from the DNA, and the V and J calls and clone size come from that table. The data contain roughly 150,000 clones, roughly nine tenths of them seen just once; the ten biggest clones take up roughly 2.8%. Sequenced: peripheral blood. The chain employs TRBV4-2 and TRBJ1-2; 9 bases line up with TRBD1. This clonotype was sampled from a man aged 55 to 69 with acute or convalescent COVID-19. CDR3 amino acids: CASSRQIQGAEGYTF. For the CDR3, the DNA is TGTGCCAGCAGCCGACAGATACAGGGGGCGGAGGGCTACACCTTC.